Below, 23 T cell receptor beta chains from the same sample are listed, as sequenced in a study of shared clonotypes between healthy human individuals (dated by TCRdb to the early 2020s). Preparation of the library involved the immunoSEQ multiplex PCR assay. TCRdb retrieved this table from immuneACCESS and kept in-frame rearrangements only. Not all clones are present; in checked studies, unresolved V genes account for under half, and no reason is known for the remainder. The table for this sample lists around 1.9 million clones; just over 90% of them were counted only once. The leading ten clones occupy over 1.5% of the sample. CD8 naive samples consisted of CD45RO-negative cells that were positively selected for CCR7, yielding a CD45RA+CCR7+ population without TemRA cells. The material sequenced was naive CD8+ T cells from PBMCs. The sample's cell subset or site label, in plain terms: CD45RA+CCR7+. These receptors all come from a man between 18 and 29 years old in good health. Some clones in this sample may be carry-over from other donors' samples.

This clone was seen a handful of times. The chain links TRBV13 to TRBJ1-1, with TRBD1 as a possible D gene (5 bases). Germline CDR1 and CDR2: PRHDT and FYEKMQ (reference sequence). There are 13 residues in the CDR3. The V and J ends lost 7 bases and 3 bases respectively, with 12 bases between them. CDR3: CASTQSGDTEAFF. The CDR3 nucleotides read TGTGCCAGCACCCAGTCGGGGGACACTGAAGCTTTCTTT.

The J gene is TRBJ2-7, the V gene TRBV7-8; maybe TRBD1 (5 bases). Germline assignment: CDR1 SGHVS and CDR2 FQNEAQ. The CDR3 spans 16 residues. V was shortened by 4 bases and J by 6 bases, with 22 bases between the two germline ends. This chain's CDR3 is CASSSPPGRFGAEQYF. CDR3 coding DNA: TGTGCCAGCAGCTCACCCCCGGGTAGGTTTGGGGCCGAGCAGTACTTC.

With respect to this clone: The same CDR3 also results from other DNA sequences found in this sample. The gene calls are TRBV27 and TRBJ1-5; tentatively, D is TRBD1 (5 bases). Looked up from germline, CDR1 is MNHEY and CDR2 is SMNVEV (reference sequence). V was pared by 3 bases and J by 2 bases, with 8 bases between. The CDR3 is made up of 14 amino acids. CDR3 region: CASSLRDRNQPQHF. CDR3 bases: TGTGCCAGCAGTTTGAGGGACCGCAATCAGCCCCAGCATTTT.

This chain connects TRBV11-2 to TRBJ1-3; D call uncertain. Per the germline V gene, CDR1 is SGHAT and CDR2 is FQNNGV. The V end was cut by 2 bases, the J end by 7 bases, with 15 bases between. The CDR3 spans 15 residues. The CDR3 here is CASSLYGGLQNTIYF. CDR3 bases: TGTGCCAGCAGCTTATACGGCGGTCTCCAGAACACCATATATTTT.

The J gene is TRBJ2-3, the V gene TRBV15, with D tentatively TRBD1 or TRBD2 (5 bases each). Trimming took off 3 bases at V and 3 bases at J, with 19 bases between the two ends. The germline gives CDR1 LNHNV, CDR2 YYDKDF (reference sequence). This CDR3 comprises 17 residues. This CDR3 is CATSRRRGARGTDTQYF. In nucleotides, the CDR3 is TGTGCCACCAGCAGGAGGAGAGGGGCGCGTGGGACAGATACGCAGTATTTT.

As concerns this clone: This sample includes further DNA sequences coding for the same CDR3. The chain's CDR3 is CASSLESNEKLFF. CDR3 nucleotide sequence: TGTGCCAGCAGTTTGGAATCCAATGAAAAACTGTTTTTT. J is TRBJ1-4 and V is TRBV28; D gene unclear. Trimming left V 3 bases short and J 5 bases short, with 7 bases between. CDR1 is MDHEN, CDR2 SYDVKM, per germline. The CDR3 consists of 13 residues. The full variable domain, rest sourced from reference TRBV28 and TRBJ1-4, is DVKVTQSSRYLVKRTGEKVFLECVQDMDHENMFWYRQDPGLGLRLIYFSYDVKMKEKGDIPEGYSVSREKKERFSLILESASTNQTSMYLCASSLESNEKLFFGSGTQLSVL.

The chain links TRBV4-2 to TRBJ1-6; D is uncertain. V was clipped by 1 base and J by 5 bases, with 12 bases between them. From germline, CDR1 is LGHNA and CDR2 YNFKEQ. The CDR3 is made up of 16 amino acids. CDR3 nucleotides: TGTGCCAGCAGCCAAGGACGGACTGTGGATAATTCACCCCTCCACTTT. Translation gives CASSQGRTVDNSPLHF.

The chain carries TRBV27 and TRBJ2-7, with 8 bases that match TRBD1. CDR1 and CDR2 (germline): MNHEY, SMNVEV (reference sequence). The CDR3 sequence is 13 residues long. J was trimmed by 6 bases and V by 4 bases; bases with no gene match: 5. The CDR3 spells CASSSDREREQYF. CDR3 in DNA: TGTGCCAGCAGTTCGGACAGGGAACGCGAGCAGTACTTC.

The sample holds one count of this clone. This sequence joins TRBV27 and TRBJ2-1, with 7 bases matching TRBD2. Germline CDR1 reads MNHEY; CDR2 reads SMNVEV (reference sequence). The CDR3 contains 18 residues. After removal of 7 bases from V and 8 bases from J, the junction contained 23 bases not matched to a gene. The CDR3 DNA sequence: TGTGCCAGCACTACGCTAGCGGAGGACCCCGCCGCCCGGCATGAGCAGTTCTTC. This codes for CASTTLAEDPAARHEQFF.

This clone was seen a single time. V gene TRBV6-6 combines with J gene TRBJ1-3, with D uncertain. Trimming removed 6 bases at V and 0 bases at J, with 9 bases between. From germline, CDR1 is MNHNY and CDR2 SVGAGI (reference sequence). The CDR3 is 14 amino acids. DNA for the CDR3: TGTGCCAGCAGCCCCGCCATCTCTGGAAACACCATATATTTT. This encodes CASSPAISGNTIYF.

CDR3 DNA sequence: TGTGCCGCCACCCGGGGGGTACCCCAAGAGACCCAGTACTTC. Translated, it gives CAATRGVPQETQYF. This chain connects TRBV6-6 to TRBJ2-5; 7 bases align to TRBD2. CDR3 length equals 14 residues. CDR1 is MNHNY and CDR2 is SVGAGI in the germline V gene (reference sequence). V shed 11 bases, J shed 1 base, and the junction held 10 bases outside the gene matches.

This chain connects TRBV4-1 to TRBJ2-7; D not certain. V lost 1 base to trimming and J lost 10 bases, with 8 bases between them. The CDR3 is 11 residues long. CDR1 is MGHRA and CDR2 is YSYEKL in the germline V gene. CDR3 nucleotide sequence: TGCGCCAGCAGCCAAGGACAACATCAGTACTTC. Translation: CASSQGQHQYF.

In its sample, this clone was seen once. The rearrangement links TRBV10-3 to TRBJ2-4; 11 bases are a match to TRBD1. J gave up 3 bases and V 6 bases, and 7 bases lay outside the gene matches. Germline loops: CDR1 ENHRY, CDR2 SYGVKD. The CDR3 is 16 residues long. The CDR3 nucleotides read TGTGCCATCAGCGGGACAGGGGGGTTAGGCAAAAACATTCAGTACTTC. Its translation is CAISGTGGLGKNIQYF.

The chain recombines TRBV2 with TRBJ2-7; the D gene is possibly TRBD1 (7 bases). CDR1 SNHLY and CDR2 FYNNEI come from the germline V gene. The CDR3 has 15 residues. Trimming took off 1 base at V and 5 bases at J, with 15 bases between the two ends. CDR3 nucleotides: TGTGCCAGCAGTGAAGGGAGGGGGCGTTTGGACGAGCAGTACTTC. Translating gives CASSEGRGRLDEQYF.

The rearrangement uses TRBV7-9 and TRBJ2-1; no clear D. Germline loops: CDR1 SEHNR, CDR2 FQNEAQ (reference sequence). There are 15 residues in the CDR3. The V and J ends lost 2 bases and 4 bases respectively, with 12 bases between them. This chain's CDR3 is CASSLSRDPYNEQFF. For the CDR3, the DNA is TGTGCCAGCAGCTTATCACGAGACCCTTACAATGAGCAGTTCTTC.

The chain employs TRBV7-6 and TRBJ2-5; TRBD2 is a possible D gene (5 bases). This CDR3 spans 11 amino acids. V dropped 4 bases and J dropped 9 bases, with 9 bases sitting between them. From germline, CDR1 is SGHVS and CDR2 FNYEAQ. The CDR3 DNA reads TGTGCCAGCAGCTGGGCCGGGGCCCAGTACTTC. It encodes CASSWAGAQYF.

This rearrangement joins TRBV19 to TRBJ2-7, with 7 bases lining up with TRBD1. The V gene end was trimmed by 0 bases and the J gene end by 0 bases; junction bases not matched to a gene: 5. Germline V gene data show CDR1 as LNHDA and CDR2 as SQIVND (reference sequence). The CDR3 has 16 amino acids. CDR3 nucleotide sequence: TGTGCCAGTAGTATAGATCTACAGGGGTCCTCCTACGAGCAGTACTTC. Translated, it gives CASSIDLQGSSYEQYF.

CDR3 nucleotide sequence: TGTGCCAGCAGTTTATTGGGAGGGGGACTAGCTGACAATGAGCAGTTCTTC. Amino acid sequence: CASSLLGGGLADNEQFF. V gene TRBV27 combines with J gene TRBJ2-1; TRBD2 matches at 9 bases. Germline CDR1 and CDR2: MNHEY and SMNVEV (reference sequence). The CDR3 is 17 amino acids. The ends lost 1 base at V and 5 bases at J; junction bases unmatched: 9.

This chain links TRBV2 with TRBJ2-1; no clear D. Germline loops: CDR1 SNHLY, CDR2 FYNNEI. The CDR3 is 13 amino acids. Trimming removed 6 bases from V and 2 bases from J, with 8 bases in between. For the CDR3, the DNA is TGTGCCAGCAGCGAGACCACCTACAATGAGCAGTTCTTC. It is translated as CASSETTYNEQFF.

The rearrangement uses TRBV7-9 and TRBJ2-1; D possibly corresponds to TRBD2 (6 bases). V lost 6 bases to trimming and J lost 2 bases, with 14 bases between them. This CDR3 has 15 residues. Germline V gene lookup returns CDR1 SEHNR and CDR2 FQNEAQ (reference sequence). DNA for the CDR3: TGTGCCAGCAGGTCTCTAGCGCCTACCTACAATGAGCAGTTCTTC. Protein sequence: CASRSLAPTYNEQFF.

This sequence joins TRBV28 and TRBJ2-3, with TRBD1 matching 7 bases. CDR1 and CDR2 (germline): MDHEN, SYDVKM. Trimming cost V 2 bases and J 2 bases; bases outside gene matches: 7. The CDR3 extends over 16 amino acids. CDR3 in DNA: TGTGCCAGCAGTTTACTACCGGGACAGAACACAGATACGCAGTATTTT. Its protein product is CASSLLPGQNTDTQYF. The full variable domain, its missing parts supplied by reference TRBV28 and TRBJ2-3, is DVKVTQSSRYLVKRTGEKVFLECVQDMDHENMFWYRQDPGLGLRLIYFSYDVKMKEKGDIPEGYSVSREKKERFSLILESASTNQTSMYLCASSLLPGQNTDTQYFGPGTRLTVL.

V is TRBV27 and J is TRBJ2-7; no firm D call. Trimming removed 4 bases at V and 2 bases at J, with 12 bases between. Per germline, CDR1 MNHEY and CDR2 SMNVEV (reference sequence). This CDR3 region has 14 residues. CDR3: CASSSLTLTYEQYF. DNA of the CDR3: TGTGCCAGCAGTTCCTTGACACTCACCTACGAGCAGTACTTC.

The chain couples TRBV19 to TRBJ2-2; no reliable D call. This CDR3 spans 17 amino acids. The germline V gene encodes CDR1 LNHDA and CDR2 SQIVND (reference sequence). The V gene lost 3 bases and the J gene lost 2 bases, with 16 bases spanning the gap. CDR3 loop: CASSIFAWVVNTGELFF. As DNA, the CDR3 is TGTGCCAGTAGTATTTTTGCGTGGGTAGTTAACACCGGGGAGCTGTTTTTT. The complete variable domain, with remaining parts taken from reference TRBV19 and TRBJ2-2, reads DGGITQSPKYLFRKEGQNVTLSCEQNLNHDAMYWYRQDPGQGLRLIYYSQIVNDFQKGDIAEGYSVSREKKESFPLTVTSAQKNPTAFYLCASSIFAWVVNTGELFFGEGSRLTVL.